Below, 5 T cell receptor beta chains from the same sample are listed, as sequenced in a study of T cells in Graves' hyperthyroidism and ophthalmopathy. What was amplified from RNA transcripts were TCR beta CDR3 regions. The HTBI primer set served for first-round RT-PCR of the TCR CDR3. TCRdb fed the multiplex PCR reads into MiXCR, producing one record per CDR3 protein. The data show hundreds of thousands of distinct CDR3 sequences, with 35% to 45% seen just once and around 9.3% held by the top ten. Sequencing used blood. The source is a man aged 18 to 35 with Graves' hyperthyroidism.

This clonotype was detected many times. V gene TRBV20-1 combines with J gene TRBJ2-5; D gene uncertain. Trimming removed 3 bases from V and 2 bases from J, with 7 bases in between. The CDR3 loop spans 12 amino acids. Germline CDR1 DFQATT, CDR2 SNEGSKA (reference sequence). The CDR3 DNA is TGCAGTGCTAGCCCACTGCAAGAGACCCAGTACTTC. Translated, it gives CSASPLQETQYF.

Turning to this clonotype: The junction departs from the called germline gene at one end, perhaps through a read error. The chain joins TRBV6-5 to TRBJ2-5; 8 bases fit TRBD2. Germline CDR1 reads MNHEY; CDR2 reads SVGAGI. The CDR3 is made up of 14 amino acids. In DNA, the CDR3 is TGTGCCATCAGTTACGGGAGGGTCCAAGAGACCCAGTACTTC. Its translation is CAISYGRVQETQYF.

The rearrangement joins TRBV6-1 to TRBJ2-5; 9 bases align to TRBD2. The CDR3 has 15 residues. Germline CDR1 and CDR2: MNHNS and SASEGT. With V trimmed by 3 bases and J by 5 bases, 7 bases remained unmatched. The CDR3 here is CASSEASGEVETQYF. CDR3 sequence (DNA): TGTGCCAGCAGTGAGGCTAGCGGGGAAGTCGAGACCCAGTACTTC.

The CDR3 bases are TGCAGCGTTTGGACAGGGACGGACTATGGCTACACCTTC. It translates to CSVWTGTDYGYTF. The chain couples TRBV29-1 to TRBJ1-2; 8 nucleotides line up with TRBD1. CDR1 is SQVTM, CDR2 ANQGSEA, per germline. The ends lost 5 bases at V and 3 bases at J; junction bases unmatched: 5. This CDR3 is built from 13 residues.

Ten or more counts support this clonotype. The rearrangement joins TRBV20-1 to TRBJ1-5; D may be TRBD1 (5 bases). V gave up 8 bases and J gave up 2 bases, with 10 bases separating them. Germline V CDR1 and CDR2: DFQATT, SNEGSKA (reference sequence). The CDR3 is 12 residues long. The CDR3 bases are TGCAGTCAGGGAGACGGCAATCAGCCCCAGCATTTT. It is translated as CSQGDGNQPQHF.